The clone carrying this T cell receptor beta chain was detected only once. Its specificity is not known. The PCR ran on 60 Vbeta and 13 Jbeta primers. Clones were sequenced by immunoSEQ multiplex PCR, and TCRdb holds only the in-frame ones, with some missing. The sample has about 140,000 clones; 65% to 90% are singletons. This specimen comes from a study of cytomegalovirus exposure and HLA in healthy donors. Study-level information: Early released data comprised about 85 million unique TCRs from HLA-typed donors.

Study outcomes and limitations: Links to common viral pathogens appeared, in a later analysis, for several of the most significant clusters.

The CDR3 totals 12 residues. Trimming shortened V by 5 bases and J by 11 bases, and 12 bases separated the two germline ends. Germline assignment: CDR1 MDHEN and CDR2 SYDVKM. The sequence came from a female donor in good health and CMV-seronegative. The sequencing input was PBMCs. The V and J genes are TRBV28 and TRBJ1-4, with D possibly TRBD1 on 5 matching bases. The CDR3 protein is CASSRPGTKLFF. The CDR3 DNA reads TGTGCCAGCAGTCGCCCTGGGACTAAACTGTTTTTT.